The TCR beta chain under discussion was sequenced for a study of breast tumors, draining lymph nodes, adjacent tissues. Whole-study findings and limits: Data only fit, rather than demonstrated, lymph node origin of most tumor T cells. The data were judged consistent with most tumor T cells coming from lymph node and expanding in tumor.

One entry per CDR3 protein, called by TCRdb with MiXCR from the multiplex PCR reads. Among 20,000 to 25,000 distinct CDR3 sequences, roughly 58% were seen once, and the ten largest hold roughly an eighth. This clonotype appeared many times. Antigen unknown. The germline gives CDR1 SQVTM, CDR2 ANQGSEA. The CDR3 has 14 residues. V lost 7 bases and J lost 4; bases outside the gene matches: 5. The source is a female donor with breast cancer. Some clones in this sample may be carry-over from other donors' samples. The chain recombines TRBV29-1 with TRBJ2-3, with TRBD2 identical over 13 bases. Material: breast tumor tissue. CDR3 sequence: CSATSGRGADTQYF. The CDR3 DNA is TGCAGCGCTACTAGCGGGAGGGGGGCAGATACGCAGTATTTT.